These 4 T cell receptor beta chains came from one sample sequenced in a study of a mutant IDH1 vaccine in newly diagnosed glioma. No antigen is known for these receptors. Time point: week 35, safety follow-up. The vaccine gave 300 ug of a 20-mer mutant IDH1 peptide subcutaneously per dose. Profiling relied on immunoSEQ multiplex PCR, and the TCRdb table lists in-frame clones only, not all of them. The sample records 50,000 to 70,000 clones, about 85% being singletons. Material: PBMCs, obtained from a glioma patient whose treatment included an IDH1 peptide vaccine. Receptor source: a man younger than 45 with glioma.

The V and J genes are TRBV29-1 and TRBJ2-5; TRBD1 agrees at 9 bases. Germline loops: CDR1 SQVTM, CDR2 ANQGSEA. The CDR3 runs 16 residues. V was pared by 7 bases and J by 4 bases, with 16 bases of the junction left unmatched. This CDR3 is CSGGRGGQGDRETQYF. In nucleotides, the CDR3 is TGCAGCGGGGGGCGCGGGGGACAGGGTGATCGAGAGACCCAGTACTTC. The variable domain in full, with the rest retrieved from reference TRBV29-1 and TRBJ2-5, is SAVISQKPSRDICQRGTSLTIQCQVDSQVTMMFWYRQQPGQSLTLIATANQGSEATYESGFVIDKFPISRPNLTFSTLTVSNMSPEDSSIYLCSGGRGGQGDRETQYFGPGTRLLVL.

The chain carries TRBV7-6 and TRBJ2-2, with D unresolved. Germline assignment: CDR1 SGHVS and CDR2 FNYEAQ. The V gene lost 0 bases and the J gene lost 0 bases, with 5 bases spanning the gap. The CDR3 length is 15 residues. This CDR3 reads CASSLARANTGELFF. CDR3 nucleotides: TGTGCCAGCAGCTTAGCTAGGGCGAACACCGGGGAGCTGTTTTTT.

This clone was seen just once. This sequence joins TRBV28 and TRBJ2-5, with TRBD1 matching 11 bases. This CDR3 region has 15 residues. The J segment lost 5 bases and the V segment lost 6 bases, leaving 8 bases of the junction unmatched. Per germline, CDR1 MDHEN and CDR2 SYDVKM. DNA for the CDR3: TGTGCCAGCAGCCTCGGACAGGGGGCGCTGGAGACCCAGTACTTC. It is translated as CASSLGQGALETQYF.

In its sample, this clone was seen a few times. This sequence joins TRBV2 and TRBJ1-4; no definite D call. Germline-derived CDR1 and CDR2 are SNHLY and FYNNEI. The ends were cut back, 4 bases at V and 7 bases at J, with 7 bases in the middle. This CDR3 is built from 12 residues. CDR3 sequence: CASSVWAEKLFF. DNA of the CDR3: TGTGCCAGCAGTGTCTGGGCTGAAAAACTGTTTTTT.